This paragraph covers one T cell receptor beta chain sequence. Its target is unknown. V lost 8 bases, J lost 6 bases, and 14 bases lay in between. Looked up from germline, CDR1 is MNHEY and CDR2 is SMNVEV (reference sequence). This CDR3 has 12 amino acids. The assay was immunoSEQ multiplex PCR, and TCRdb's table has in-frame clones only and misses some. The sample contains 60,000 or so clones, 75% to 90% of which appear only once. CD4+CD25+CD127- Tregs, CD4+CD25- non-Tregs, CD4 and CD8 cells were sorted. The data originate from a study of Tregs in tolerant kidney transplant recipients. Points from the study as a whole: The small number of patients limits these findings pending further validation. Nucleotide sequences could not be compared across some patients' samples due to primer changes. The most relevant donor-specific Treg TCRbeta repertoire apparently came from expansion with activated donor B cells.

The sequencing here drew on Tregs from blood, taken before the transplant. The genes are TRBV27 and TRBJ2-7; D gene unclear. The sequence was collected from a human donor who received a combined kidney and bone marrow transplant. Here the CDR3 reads CASARTPLEQYF. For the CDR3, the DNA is TGTGCCAGCGCCCGAACCCCCCTCGAGCAGTACTTC.